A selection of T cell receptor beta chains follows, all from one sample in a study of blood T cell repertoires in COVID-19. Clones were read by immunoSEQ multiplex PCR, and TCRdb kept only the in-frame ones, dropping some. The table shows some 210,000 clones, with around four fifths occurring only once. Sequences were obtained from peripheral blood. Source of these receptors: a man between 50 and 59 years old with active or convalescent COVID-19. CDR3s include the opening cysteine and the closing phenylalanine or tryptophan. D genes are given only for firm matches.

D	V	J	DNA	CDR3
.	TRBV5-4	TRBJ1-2	TGTGCCAGCAGCCCCTCGGGGGGGAGGGATGGCTACACCTTC	CASSPSGGRDGYTF
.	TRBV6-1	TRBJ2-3	TGTGCCAGCAGTGAAGGAGGCGAGTACCCAGATACGCAGCCCCCTTTT	CASSEGGEYPDTQPPF
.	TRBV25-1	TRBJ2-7	TGTGCCAGCAGTGTCCCAGGGAACATCTACGAGCAGTACTTC	CASSVPGNIYEQYF
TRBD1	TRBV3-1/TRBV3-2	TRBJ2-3	TGTGCCAGCAGTTTAGGACAGGGTAGAGCAGATACGCAGTATTTT	CASSLGQGRADTQYF
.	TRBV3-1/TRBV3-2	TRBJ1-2	TGTGCCAGCAGCCTCGGAAGGGGTCAGGATGGCTACACCTTC	CASSLGRGQDGYTF
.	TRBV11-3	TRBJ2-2	TGTGCCAGCAGCTTACAGGGTCCCACCGGGGAGCTGTTTTTT	CASSLQGPTGELFF
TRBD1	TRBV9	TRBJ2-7	TGTGCCAGCAGCGTAGCGGGACAGGGGATGACAGAGCAGTACTTC	CASSVAGQGMTEQYF
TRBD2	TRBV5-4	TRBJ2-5	TGTGCCAGCAGCTTAATAGCGGGGGGGGTACAAGAGACCCAGTACTTC	CASSLIAGGVQETQYF
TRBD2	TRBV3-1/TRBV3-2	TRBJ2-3	TGTGCCAGCAGCCAAGTAGCGGGAGGCCTCACAGATACGCAGTATTTT	CASSQVAGGLTDTQYF
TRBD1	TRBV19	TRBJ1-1	TGTGCCAGTAGTCCACAGGGGATGAACACTGAAGCTTTCTTT	CASSPQGMNTEAFF
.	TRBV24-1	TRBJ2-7	TGTGCCACCAGTTCGTCCGGGAGTTCCTACGAGCAGTACTTC	CATSSSGSSYEQYF
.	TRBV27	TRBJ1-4	TGTGCCAGCAGTAACACTCAGGGTGACAAACTGTTTTTT	CASSNTQGDKLFF
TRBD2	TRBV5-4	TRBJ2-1	TGTGCCAGCCGTAGCGGGTTGGATTTAGGGGAGCAGTTCTTC	CASRSGLDLGEQFF
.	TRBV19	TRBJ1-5	TGTGCCAGTAGTAGGGGTGGGGCGGGCAATCAGCCCCAGCATTTT	CASSRGGAGNQPQHF
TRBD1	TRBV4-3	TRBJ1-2	TGCGCCAGCAGCCAAGATAGGCCAGGGGGAGCCTATGGCTACACCTTC	CASSQDRPGGAYGYTF
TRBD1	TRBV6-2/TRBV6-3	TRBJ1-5	TGTGCCAGCAGTCCCACAGGGGGCAATCAGCCCCAGCATTTT	CASSPTGGNQPQHF
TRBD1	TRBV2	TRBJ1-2	TGTGCCAGCAGGCTTACAGGGGACGGCTACACCTTC	CASRLTGDGYTF
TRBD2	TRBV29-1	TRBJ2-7	TGCAGCGTTGAACGCAGGGGCGGGAGGGACGAGCAGTACTTC	CSVERRGGRDEQYF
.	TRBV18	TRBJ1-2	TGTGCCAGCTCACCAGGGAGGGAAGACTATGGCTACACCTTC	CASSPGREDYGYTF
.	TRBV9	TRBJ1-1	TGTGCCAGCAGCCTGAACGACAGGAACACTGAAGCTTTCTTT	CASSLNDRNTEAFF
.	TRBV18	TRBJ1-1	TGTGCCAGCTCACCACCGACCGGAGGGTTCTCTGAAGCTTTCTTT	CASSPPTGGFSEAFF
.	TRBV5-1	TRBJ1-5	TGCGCCAGCAGCTTGGACGGGTCAGGGCTTATGCAGCCCCAGCATTTT	CASSLDGSGLMQPQHF